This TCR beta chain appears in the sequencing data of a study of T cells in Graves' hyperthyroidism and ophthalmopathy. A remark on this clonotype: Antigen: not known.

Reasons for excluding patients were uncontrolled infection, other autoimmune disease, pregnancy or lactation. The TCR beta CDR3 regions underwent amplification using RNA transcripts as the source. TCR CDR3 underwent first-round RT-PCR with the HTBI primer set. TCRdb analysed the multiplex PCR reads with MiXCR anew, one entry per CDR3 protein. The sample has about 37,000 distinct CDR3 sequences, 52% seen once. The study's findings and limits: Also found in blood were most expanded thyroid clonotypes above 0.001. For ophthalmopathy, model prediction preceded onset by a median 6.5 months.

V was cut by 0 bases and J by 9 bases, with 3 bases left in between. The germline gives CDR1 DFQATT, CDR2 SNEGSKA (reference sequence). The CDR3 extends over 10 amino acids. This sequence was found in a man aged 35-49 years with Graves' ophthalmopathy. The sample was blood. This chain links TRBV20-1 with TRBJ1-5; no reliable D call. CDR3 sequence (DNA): TGCAGTGCTAGAGATATGCCCCAGCATTTT. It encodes CSARDMPQHF.